The subject of this entry is one T cell receptor beta chain. Amplification of TCR beta CDR3 regions used RNA as the template. Primed by the HTBI set, a first-round RT-PCR was run on the TCR CDR3. Using its own MiXCR run on the multiplex PCR reads, TCRdb lists one record per CDR3 protein. The table includes 350,000 to 400,000 distinct CDR3 sequences, around a sixth detected once. V was clipped by 6 bases and J by 3 bases, with 9 bases between them. The length of the CDR3 is 13 residues. Per the germline V gene, CDR1 is MNHNS and CDR2 is SASEGT. The sample is drawn from a study of T cells in Graves' hyperthyroidism and ophthalmopathy.

This TCR came from a man aged 18 to 29 with Graves' ophthalmopathy. This chain joins TRBV6-1 and TRBJ1-3; D gene uncertain. The sequenced sample consisted of blood. The CDR3 DNA sequence: TGTGCCAGCAGATGGGGTGATGGAAACACCATATATTTT. Translation: CASRWGDGNTIYF.